Below, 14 T cell receptor beta chains from the same sample are listed, as sequenced in a study of neurological immune-mediated disorders. MiXCR, applied by TCRdb to the 5' RACE reads, yields one record per CDR3 protein. The table has about 120,000 distinct CDR3 sequences, more than 2.5% seen once. Sequencing used PBMCs. Every receptor here comes from a woman in her twenties or thirties with multiple sclerosis.

This clonotype was seen repeatedly, ten times or more. The chain has TRBV4-3 and TRBJ1-5; the match to TRBD1 covers 8 bases. Trimming took 4 bases from V and 5 from J; bases not matched to a gene: 4. The CDR3 spans 14 residues. CDR1 LGHNA and CDR2 YSLEER come from the germline V gene. The CDR3 here is CASSPGTGYQPQHF. Here the CDR3 DNA reads TGCGCCAGCAGCCCAGGGACAGGATATCAGCCCCAGCATTTT.

This clonotype has ten or more counts. The chain carries TRBV4-1 and TRBJ1-1, with no clear D. V was trimmed by 3 bases and J by 0 bases, leaving 14 bases between them. The CDR3 length is 16 residues. Germline CDR1 reads MGHRA; CDR2 reads YSYEKL. The CDR3 DNA is TGCGCCAGCAGCCACTCATCGTTGGGGATGAACACTGAAGCTTTCTTT. Translated, it gives CASSHSSLGMNTEAFF.

The sample holds many counts of this clonotype. This chain connects TRBV4-3 to TRBJ1-5, with D uncertain. V was trimmed by 0 bases and J by 7 bases, leaving 16 bases between them. Per the germline V gene, CDR1 is LGHNA and CDR2 is YSLEER. The CDR3 length is 16 residues. The CDR3 nucleotides read TGCGCCAGCAGCCAAGATTACGGCATGCGAGGACAGCCCCAGCATTTT. Amino acid sequence: CASSQDYGMRGQPQHF.

This clonotype was found many times. The chain employs TRBV5-1 and TRBJ2-7; tentatively, D is TRBD2 (6 bases). The ends were cut back, 4 bases at V and 0 bases at J, with 17 bases in the middle. CDR3 size: 16 residues. Germline assignment: CDR1 SGHRS and CDR2 YFSETQ. CDR3 region: CASSPGGAESSYEQYF. The CDR3, as DNA: TGCGCCAGCAGCCCCGGAGGGGCAGAGAGCTCCTACGAGCAGTACTTC.

This clonotype was seen a handful of times. CDR3 sequence (DNA): TGTGCCAGCAGCTTTTCGACAGGGCCCGGGGAGCTGTTTTTT. The encoded protein is CASSFSTGPGELFF. The V call is TRBV7-2, the J call TRBJ2-2, with 7 bases that match TRBD1. This CDR3 spans 14 amino acids. With 3 bases clipped from V and 6 bases from J, the junction kept 4 bases outside the gene matches. In germline, CDR1 is SGHTA, CDR2 FQGNSA.

This clonotype was seen ten or more times. The J gene is TRBJ2-2, the V gene TRBV5-1; TRBD1 aligns across 9 bases. Trimming at V came to 2 bases and at J to 1 base, leaving 3 bases not matched to a gene. The CDR3 is 16 residues long. CDR1 is SGHRS and CDR2 is YFSETQ in the germline V gene. The CDR3 coding sequence is TGCGCCAGCAGCTTATTGGGACAGGGGAACACCGGGGAGCTGTTTTTT. This gives the protein CASSLLGQGNTGELFF. The full variable domain, rest sourced from reference TRBV5-1 and TRBJ2-2, is KAGVTQTPRYLIKTRGQQVTLSCSPISGHRSVSWYQQTPGQGLQFLFEYFSETQRNKGNFPGRFSGRQFSNSRSEMNVSTLELGDSALYLCASSLLGQGNTGELFFGEGSRLTVL.

Ten or more counts support this clonotype. The chain recombines TRBV5-5 with TRBJ1-1, with D unclear. Trimming stripped 5 bases from V and 8 bases from J, with 10 bases between. There are 11 residues in the CDR3. The germline V gene has CDR1 SGHKS and CDR2 YYEKEE (reference sequence). The CDR3 region is CASSSLAEAFF. Written as DNA, the CDR3 is TGTGCCAGCAGTTCTTTAGCAGAAGCTTTCTTT.

This clonotype has ten or more counts. V usage is TRBV5-1 and J usage is TRBJ2-1; 8 bases agree with TRBD2. Per the germline V gene, CDR1 is SGHRS and CDR2 is YFSETQ. The CDR3 runs 15 residues. The J segment lost 5 bases and the V segment lost 3 bases, leaving 7 bases of the junction unmatched. Written as DNA, the CDR3 is TGCGCCAGCAGCTCCAGCGGGAGACGTAACAATGAGCAGTTCTTC. This translates into CASSSSGRRNNEQFF.

This clonotype was found many times. V is TRBV5-1 and J is TRBJ2-7; no definite D call. The V and J ends lost 0 bases and 6 bases respectively, with 13 bases between them. The CDR3 spans 14 residues. Looked up from germline, CDR1 is SGHRS and CDR2 is YFSETQ. In DNA, the CDR3 is TGCGCCAGCAGCTTGGGACCGGTCACCGGCGAGCAGTACTTC. This translates into CASSLGPVTGEQYF.

This clonotype was seen only a few times. A much larger clone is a single base away; this may be a read error. This rearrangement joins TRBV12-3 or TRBV12-4 to TRBJ2-7; no clear D gene. This CDR3 has 14 amino acids. The V end was cut by 6 bases, the J end by 0 bases, with 12 bases between. In nucleotides, the CDR3 is TGTGCCAGCAGCCGAGGAAAGGGCTCCTACGAGCAGTACTTC. It encodes CASSRGKGSYEQYF.

This clonotype was counted ten times or more. J is TRBJ2-1 and V is TRBV20-1; 7 bases are a match to TRBD2. The CDR3 contains 14 residues. The junction had 8 bases not matched to a gene; V was cut back by 4 bases and J by 5 bases. Germline V gene data show CDR1 as DFQATT and CDR2 as SNEGSKA (reference sequence). CDR3 loop: CSANLAGINNEQFF. In DNA, the CDR3 is TGCAGTGCTAATTTAGCGGGTATTAACAATGAGCAGTTCTTC.

This clonotype was observed at least ten times. This chain joins TRBV12-3 or TRBV12-4 and TRBJ2-7; the D is unclear. The CDR3 spans 11 residues. Trimming cost V 6 bases and J 1 base, with 4 bases left between them. As DNA, the CDR3 is TGTGCCAGCAGCCAATCCTACGAGCAGTACTTC. Translated, it gives CASSQSYEQYF.

This clonotype was counted at least ten times. The chain has TRBV6-6 and TRBJ2-1; weak D call: TRBD2 (5 bases). Between the trimmed V and J ends, which lost 2 bases and 5 bases, there was a span of 19 bases. The CDR3 is 17 residues long. Germline V lookup: CDR1 MNHNY, CDR2 SVGAGI (reference sequence). The CDR3 is CASSYGQASYPNNEQFF. CDR3 sequence (DNA): TGTGCCAGCAGTTACGGCCAAGCTAGCTATCCAAACAATGAGCAGTTCTTC.

This clonotype was seen repeatedly, ten times or more. The CDR3 coding sequence is TGTGCCAGCAGGTCCTCTGGCGGTCCTAATGAAAAACTGTTTTTT. It specifies CASRSSGGPNEKLFF. The gene calls are TRBV6-6 and TRBJ1-4; unclear D gene. In germline, CDR1 is MNHNY, CDR2 SVGAGI (reference sequence). This CDR3 is 15 amino acids long. V lost 6 bases and J 3 bases, leaving 14 bases between the germline ends.